This record concerns one T cell receptor beta chain sequence. The repertoire was sequenced with immunoSEQ multiplex PCR; TCRdb's copy has only in-frame clones and lacks some. The table shows about 150,000 clones, with 87% occurring only once. This sample was taken from a study of blood T cell repertoires in COVID-19. The wider study: Sites across the United States, Italy and Spain contributed samples from acute and convalescent COVID-19. From T cells, B-cell-depleted T cells, or PBMCs came the material, which was cDNA or gDNA.

This CDR3 spans 14 amino acids. V lost 1 base to trimming and J lost 4 bases; unmatched junction nucleotides: 2. CDR1 SGHVS and CDR2 FQNEAQ come from the germline V gene. The genes are TRBV7-8 and TRBJ2-7, with 9 bases fitting TRBD2. The sequence came from a woman in her forties or fifties with acute or convalescent COVID-19. Input material: peripheral blood. The CDR3 sequence is CASSLELAGYEQYF. CDR3 nucleotides: TGTGCCAGCAGCTTAGAACTAGCGGGTTACGAGCAGTACTTC.